This is a list of T cell receptor beta chains from one sample in a study of blood T cell repertoires in COVID-19. Method: immunoSEQ multiplex PCR; TCRdb's copy keeps in-frame clones and lacks some. Of roughly 73,000 clones in the sample, 90% are singletons; the top ten hold 1.3% to 1.5%. Sequenced material: peripheral blood. Receptors were obtained from a man aged 50-59 years with acute or convalescent COVID-19. Both conserved end residues are part of each CDR3. A D gene is named only where the DNA matches it firmly. Clone size is stated in some rows and not others, as once, few, many or a class when expanded.

size	J	D	V	CDR3	DNA
-	TRBJ1-4	TRBD1	TRBV9	CASSARTGGEKLFF	TGTGCCAGCAGCGCCCGGACAGGTGGTGAAAAACTGTTTTTT
-	TRBJ1-5	TRBD1	TRBV6-2/TRBV6-3	CASSFDRVGEQPQHF	TGTGCCAGCAGTTTCGACAGGGTCGGGGAACAGCCCCAGCATTTT
-	TRBJ2-7	TRBD1	TRBV27	CASNDRGTPGEQYF	TGTGCCAGCAACGACAGGGGCACCCCGGGGGAGCAGTACTTC
-	TRBJ2-3	TRBD1	TRBV5-1	CASSGQQGVADTQYF	TGCGCCAGCAGCGGCCAACAGGGGGTTGCGGATACGCAGTATTTT
-	TRBJ2-1	TRBD1	TRBV5-8	CASTHDRGAPRRGYNEQFF	TGTGCCAGCACCCATGACAGGGGAGCCCCCCGGAGGGGCTACAATGAGCAGTTCTTC
-	TRBJ1-4	TRBD1	TRBV30	CAWRKQGARSEKLFF	TGTGCCTGGAGAAAACAGGGGGCACGAAGTGAAAAACTGTTTTTT
-	TRBJ2-7	-	TRBV7-2	CASSSEHEQYF	TGTGCCAGCAGCTCCGAGCACGAGCAGTACTTC
few	TRBJ2-7	TRBD1	TRBV5-6	CASSPRQGPHEQYF	TGTGCCAGCAGCCCCCGACAGGGGCCACACGAGCAGTACTTC
-	TRBJ2-1	-	TRBV29-1	CSVEGLSDTYNEQFF	TGCAGCGTTGAAGGGTTATCCGACACCTACAATGAGCAGTTCTTC
-	TRBJ1-4	-	TRBV5-6	CASSLGSRGLTNEKLFF	TGTGCCAGCAGCTTGGGAAGCAGGGGCTTGACTAATGAAAAACTGTTTTTT
few	TRBJ1-1	-	TRBV7-9	CASSLAGPLEAFF	TGTGCCAGCAGCTTGGCAGGCCCCCTCGAAGCTTTCTTT
-	TRBJ2-1	-	TRBV29-1	CSVVGLGNEQFF	TGCAGCGTTGTTGGACTGGGCAATGAGCAGTTCTTC
-	TRBJ2-2	-	TRBV3-1/TRBV3-2	CASSHRQNTGELFF	TGTGCCAGCAGCCATAGACAGAACACCGGGGAGCTGTTTTTT
few	TRBJ2-5	TRBD2	TRBV4-1	CASSQAGGVLQETQYF	TGCGCCAGCAGCCAAGCCGGGGGGGTGCTTCAAGAGACCCAGTACTTC
-	TRBJ1-4	-	TRBV6-2/TRBV6-3	CASSPRTRDNEKLFF	TGTGCCAGCAGCCCACGGACGAGGGATAATGAAAAACTGTTTTTT
-	TRBJ1-2	TRBD1	TRBV2	CARGPGQGLGYGYTF	TGTGCCAGAGGCCCGGGACAGGGATTAGGCTATGGCTACACCTTC
-	TRBJ2-4	-	TRBV19	CASSIGARVNIQYF	TGTGCCAGTAGTATAGGGGCCAGGGTAAACATTCAGTACTTC
-	TRBJ1-5	-	TRBV19	CASSSGPTGPQHF	TGTGCCAGTAGTTCAGGGCCGACGGGGCCCCAGCATTTT
-	TRBJ1-1	TRBD1	TRBV5-1	CASSYGFETGGLRYTEAFF	TGCGCCAGCAGCTATGGATTTGAAACAGGGGGCCTAAGGTACACTGAAGCTTTCTTT
once	TRBJ2-1	-	TRBV7-8	CASSGQINEQFF	TGTGCCAGCAGCGGACAGATTAATGAGCAGTTCTTC
-	TRBJ2-3	TRBD2	TRBV10-2	CASSGKGGGSGNPSTDTQYF	TGCGCCAGCAGTGGGAAAGGGGGGGGTAGCGGGAACCCTAGCACAGATACGCAGTATTTT
-	TRBJ2-1	TRBD2	TRBV27	CASSFWTSGYYNEQFF	TGTGCCAGCAGTTTTTGGACTAGCGGATACTACAATGAGCAGTTCTTC
-	TRBJ1-5	TRBD1	TRBV25-1	CASGEQTGQGQPQHF	TGTGCCAGCGGAGAGCAGACAGGGCAAGGGCAGCCCCAGCATTTT
-	TRBJ2-1	TRBD1	TRBV7-8	CASSSRDRGEQFF	TGTGCCAGCAGCTCCCGGGACAGGGGTGAGCAGTTCTTC
-	TRBJ2-1	TRBD2	TRBV9	CASSVSGGSNEQFF	TGTGCCAGCAGCGTTTCAGGCGGGAGTAATGAGCAGTTCTTC
-	TRBJ2-1	-	TRBV28	CASRVQGDNEQFF	TGTGCCAGCAGAGTCCAAGGGGACAATGAGCAGTTCTTC
-	TRBJ1-3	-	TRBV6-5	CASSSTGTGGNTIYF	TGTGCCAGCAGTTCGACCGGGACTGGGGGAAACACCATATATTTT
-	TRBJ1-5	-	TRBV10-3	CAISAGDSNQPQHF	TGTGCCATCAGTGCAGGGGATAGCAATCAGCCCCAGCATTTT
-	TRBJ1-6	-	TRBV10-3	CAISAGPRAGKRNSPLHF	TGTGCCATCAGTGCCGGACCTAGGGCGGGGAAGCGGAATTCACCCCTCCACTTT
-	TRBJ2-3	TRBD2	TRBV30	CAWGGRADTQYF	TGTGCCTGGGGAGGGAGGGCAGATACGCAGTATTTT
-	TRBJ2-1	-	TRBV7-8	CASSTDIHNEQFF	TGTGCCAGCAGCACGGACATCCACAATGAGCAGTTCTTC
-	TRBJ2-2	TRBD2	TRBV3-1/TRBV3-2	CASSRTGGQRELFF	TGTGCCAGCAGCCGGACGGGGGGGCAAAGGGAGCTGTTTTTT
-	TRBJ1-2	-	TRBV12-3/TRBV12-4	CASSLGTVYGYTF	TGTGCCAGCAGTTTAGGGACAGTGTATGGCTACACCTTC
-	TRBJ1-4	TRBD1	TRBV7-2	CASSPRQGAGEKLFF	TGTGCCAGCAGCCCACGACAGGGGGCTGGGGAAAAACTGTTTTTT
few	TRBJ2-1	-	TRBV7-9	CASSSNLDNEQFF	TGTGCCAGCAGCTCTAACCTTGACAATGAGCAGTTCTTC
-	TRBJ1-2	-	TRBV7-2	CASSLASDYGYTF	TGTGCCAGCAGCTTAGCCTCAGACTATGGCTACACCTTC
-	TRBJ1-2	TRBD1	TRBV3-1/TRBV3-2	CASSQTDRGGYTF	TGTGCCAGCAGCCAAACGGACAGGGGGGGCTACACCTTC
-	TRBJ2-6	-	TRBV25-1	CASSRGSGANVLTF	TGTGCCAGCAGCAGGGGAAGTGGGGCCAACGTCCTGACTTTC
-	TRBJ2-1	TRBD1	TRBV7-2	CASGHPDRGMNEQFF	TGTGCCAGCGGTCACCCGGACAGGGGGATGAATGAGCAGTTCTTC
few	TRBJ1-2	-	TRBV18	CASSPNSIDYYGYTF	TGTGCCAGCTCACCAAACTCGATAGATTACTATGGCTACACCTTC
-	TRBJ1-1	-	TRBV29-1	CSVSGGNTEAFF	TGCAGCGTGTCGGGGGGAAACACTGAAGCTTTCTTT
-	TRBJ1-3	-	TRBV15	CATSRQRRGNTIYF	TGTGCCACCAGCAGACAAAGGCGGGGAAACACCATATATTTT